This T cell receptor beta chain comes out of a study of blood T cells in healthy people across ages. Study-wide results and limits: Roughly linear age-related decline in beta diversity appeared, significant by age roughly 40. For the donors, CMV status was unknown and possibly confounded expanded clonotype changes.

The authors ran a second PCR of roughly 6 to 12 cycles using a sample-barcoded 5' primer and a J-beta primer mix. Per-sample output comprised a minimum of 2.5 million paired-end reads containing CDR3. TCRdb re-called the 5' RACE reads with MiXCR, one entry per CDR3 protein. This sample yields around 500,000 distinct CDR3 sequences, of which 40% to 55% are seen a single time; 20% to 25% belongs to the top ten. In the case of this clonotype: The antigen remains undetermined.

This CDR3 spans 15 amino acids. The germline V and J ends were trimmed by 6 bases and 9 bases, with 21 bases remaining between them. Germline values: CDR1 MNHEY, CDR2 SVGAGI. V gene TRBV6-5 combines with J gene TRBJ2-1; D is perhaps TRBD1 (6 bases). The receptor was isolated from an elderly man in good health. Sequencing was performed on blood. CDR3 residues: CASRSPQGWAGEQFF. The CDR3 nucleotides read TGTGCCAGCAGATCCCCCCAGGGGTGGGCCGGTGAGCAGTTCTTC.